The 8 T cell receptor beta chains in this list originate from one sample, sequenced in a study of T-cell reconstitution after alpha-beta-depleted transplantation in children (dated by TCRdb to 2016 to 2017). The library came from PCR. TCRdb records Illumina HiSeq 2500 as the sequencer. To normalize quantification of the TCRbeta repertoire, the TCR libraries were built with molecular barcoding that relied on unique molecular identifiers. The raw public data were reprocessed by TCRdb itself: fastp quality trimming at Q25, MiXCR clonotype calling, in-frame beta chains only. Entries are consolidated by CDR3 protein sequence, retaining the most common genes and DNA. The sample table contains 200,000 to 250,000 distinct CDR3 sequences; only one count was recorded for about 11% of them. The ten largest clones take up over 25% of the sample. The sample's treatment or condition, from its label and the paper: allogeneic hematopoietic cell transplantation with graft depleted of TCRalphabeta T cells and CD19 B cells.

The sequenced sample was PBMCs, obtained before TCRalphabeta/CD19-depleted stem cell transplant. These receptors came from a child less than two years old with acute myeloid leukemia, due to receive a stem cell transplant.

This clonotype was counted between two and nine times. The V and J genes are TRBV20-1 and TRBJ2-2; D gene ambiguous. This CDR3 is built from 14 residues. Trimming removed 3 bases at V and 0 bases at J, with 8 bases between. CDR1 DFQATT and CDR2 SNEGSKA come from the germline V gene (reference sequence). DNA for the CDR3: TGCAGTGCTAGCTATAGCCCGAACACCGGGGAGCTGTTTTTT. Translated: CSASYSPNTGELFF.

This clonotype was observed many times. The chain is built from TRBV2 and TRBJ1-6; TRBD1 is a possible D gene (5 bases). This CDR3 is 13 amino acids long. CDR1 SNHLY and CDR2 FYNNEI come from the germline V gene. Trimming shortened V by 7 bases and J by 5 bases, and 9 bases separated the two germline ends. The CDR3 loop reads CASTAGNNSPLHF. In DNA, the CDR3 is TGTGCCAGCACGGCAGGGAATAATTCACCCCTCCACTTT.

The genes are TRBV2 and TRBJ2-5, with 9 positions matching TRBD2. V gave up 4 bases and J gave up 5 bases; unmatched junction bases: 5. This CDR3 is built from 14 residues. Germline V gene sequence: CDR1 SNHLY, CDR2 FYNNEI. The CDR3 here is CASSVAGGPETQYF. DNA of the CDR3: TGTGCCAGCAGTGTGGCGGGAGGGCCGGAGACCCAGTACTTC.

At least ten counts were recorded for this clonotype. The CDR3 reads CASRTDYEQYF. CDR3 bases: TGTGCCAGCAGGACAGACTACGAGCAGTACTTC. The gene calls are TRBV7-6 and TRBJ2-7; perhaps TRBD1 as D (5 bases). The CDR3 is made up of 11 amino acids. The V and J ends lost 6 bases and 3 bases respectively, with 6 bases between them. The germline CDR1 and CDR2 sequences are SGHVS and FNYEAQ. Based on the CDR3 plus reference TRBV7-6 and TRBJ2-7, the full variable domain is GAGVSQSPRYKVTKRGQDVALRCDPISGHVSLYWYRQALGQGPEFLTYFNYEAQQDKSGLPNDRFSAERPEGSISTLTIQRTEQRDSAMYRCASRTDYEQYFGPGTRLTVT.

This clonotype was recorded many times. V is TRBV7-2 and J is TRBJ2-7; D not resolved. The V gene lost 5 bases and the J gene lost 3 bases, with 11 bases spanning the gap. Germline-derived CDR1 and CDR2 are SGHTA and FQGNSA. The CDR3 consists of 13 residues. This CDR3 reads CASSPVRHYEQYF. Written as DNA, the CDR3 is TGTGCCAGCAGCCCAGTCCGACACTACGAGCAGTACTTC.

This clonotype showed up just a few times. The genes are TRBV4-3 and TRBJ2-2; 9 bases line up with TRBD2. The V segment lost 1 base and the J segment 6 bases; nucleotides outside the gene matches: 18. The germline V gene has CDR1 LGHNA and CDR2 YSLEER. CDR3 size: 20 residues. The CDR3 DNA is TGCGCCAGCAGCCAAGCCCCCCAGGGAGGGCTAGCGGGAAAGGCCGGGGAGCTGTTTTTT. It is translated as CASSQAPQGGLAGKAGELFF.

Many counts were recorded for this clonotype. The J gene is TRBJ1-2, the V gene TRBV28, with TRBD1 matching 11 bases. The germline V gene has CDR1 MDHEN and CDR2 SYDVKM. Trimming cost V 8 bases and J 7 bases; bases outside gene matches: 9. This CDR3 spans 14 amino acids. As DNA, the CDR3 is TGTGCCAGCTTCCCCCCCGGGACAGGGGGTGGCTACACCTTC. Translating it yields CASFPPGTGGGYTF.

This clonotype appeared many times. The chain carries TRBV5-1 and TRBJ2-3; tentative D call: TRBD2 (6 bases). CDR1 SGHRS and CDR2 YFSETQ come from the germline V gene. The CDR3 spans 14 residues. The V gene lost 4 bases and the J gene lost 2 bases, with 11 bases spanning the gap. The CDR3 protein is CASSLGTVTDTQYF. CDR3 nucleotides: TGCGCCAGCAGCCTCGGGACTGTCACAGATACGCAGTATTTT.